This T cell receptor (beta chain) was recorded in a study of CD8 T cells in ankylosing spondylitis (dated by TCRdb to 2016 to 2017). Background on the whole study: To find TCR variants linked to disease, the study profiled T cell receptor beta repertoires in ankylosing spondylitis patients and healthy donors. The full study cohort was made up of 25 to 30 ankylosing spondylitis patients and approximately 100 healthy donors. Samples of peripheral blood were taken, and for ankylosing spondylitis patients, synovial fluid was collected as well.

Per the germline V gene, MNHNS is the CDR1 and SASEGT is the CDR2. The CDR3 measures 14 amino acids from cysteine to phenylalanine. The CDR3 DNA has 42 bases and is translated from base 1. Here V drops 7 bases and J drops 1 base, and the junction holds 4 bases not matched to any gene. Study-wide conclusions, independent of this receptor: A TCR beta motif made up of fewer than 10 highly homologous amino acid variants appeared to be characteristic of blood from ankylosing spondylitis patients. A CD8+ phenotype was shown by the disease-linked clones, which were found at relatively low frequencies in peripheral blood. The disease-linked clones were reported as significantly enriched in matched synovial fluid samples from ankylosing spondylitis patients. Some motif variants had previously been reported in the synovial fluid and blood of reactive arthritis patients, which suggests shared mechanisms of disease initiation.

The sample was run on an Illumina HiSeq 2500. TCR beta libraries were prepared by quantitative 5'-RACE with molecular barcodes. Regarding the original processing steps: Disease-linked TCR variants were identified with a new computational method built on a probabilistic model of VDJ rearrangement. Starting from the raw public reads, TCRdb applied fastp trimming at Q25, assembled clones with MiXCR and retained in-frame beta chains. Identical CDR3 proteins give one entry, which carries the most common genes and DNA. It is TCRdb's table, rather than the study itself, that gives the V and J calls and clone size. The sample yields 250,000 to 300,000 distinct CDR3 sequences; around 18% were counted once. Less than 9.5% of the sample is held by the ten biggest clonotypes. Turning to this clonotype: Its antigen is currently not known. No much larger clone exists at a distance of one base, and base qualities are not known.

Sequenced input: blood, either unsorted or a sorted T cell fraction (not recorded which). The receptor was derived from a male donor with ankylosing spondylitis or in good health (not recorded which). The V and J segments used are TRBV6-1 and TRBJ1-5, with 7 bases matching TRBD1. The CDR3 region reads CASKTGTSNQPQHF. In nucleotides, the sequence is TGTGCCAGCAAGACAGGGACCAGCAATCAGCCCCAGCATTTT.